This TCR beta chain was sequenced for a study of cytomegalovirus exposure and HLA in healthy donors. Turning to this clone: The antigen is unknown. A read error may account for a junction end that differs from germline.

Germline-derived CDR1 and CDR2 are SNHLY and FYNNEI. There are 14 residues in the CDR3. Regarding the study as a whole: In a later analysis, common viral pathogens appeared linked to several of the most significant clusters. Researchers catalogued over 150 TCR beta chains as cytomegalovirus-associated. Later analysis associated a missense DCLRE1C variant with TCR beta V- and J-gene trimming.

The study ran its PCR with 60 Vbeta and 13 Jbeta primers. Clones were sequenced by immunoSEQ multiplex PCR, and TCRdb holds only the in-frame ones, with some missing. Found here are 150,000 to 200,000 clones, about 80% of them singletons; the top ten hold about 2.2%. The chain is built from TRBV2 and TRBJ2-4; 11 nucleotides line up with TRBD2. Source material: PBMCs. This TCR was recovered from a woman aged 25-40 years in good health and CMV-seronegative. The chain's CDR3 is CASRTGTSGNSQYF. CDR3 coding DNA: TGTGCCAGCAGAACCGGGACTAGCGGAAACAGTCAGTACTTC. Together with reference TRBV2 and TRBJ2-4, the CDR3 gives the full variable domain: EPEVTQTPSHQVTQMGQEVILRCVPISNHLYFYWYRQILGQKVEFLVSFYNNEISEKSEIFDDQFSVERPDGSNFTLKIRSTKLEDSAMYFCASRTGTSGNSQYFGAGTRLSVL.